The 32 T cell receptor beta chains below come from one sample, sequenced in a study of PD-1 blockade in classical Hodgkin lymphoma (TCRdb year 2020). Library creation used the immunoSEQ multiplex PCR assay. Entries here come from immuneACCESS through TCRdb and include only in-frame sequences with V and J called. Some clones fail to appear in such tables; in the studies checked, an unresolved V gene covers under half of the shortfall, and the cause of the remainder is unknown. The sample table holds more than 140,000 clones, of which approximately 72% were seen once. Clones ranked in the top ten supply about 9.2% of the sample. Explained via the paper, the time point label denotes: cycle 2 day 1 (C2D1) of nivolumab. Every trial patient had relapsed following autologous stem cell transplantation, and prior brentuximab vedotin exposure was what differed among cohorts A, B and C. Sample: peripheral blood mononuclear cells (PBMCs), taken before the second cycle of nivolumab. The receptors stem from a human donor with classical Hodgkin lymphoma.

This clone was seen only a few times. V usage is TRBV7-2 and J usage is TRBJ1-2, with TRBD1 matching 9 bases. CDR3 length: 15 amino acids. CDR1 and CDR2 from the germline V gene are SGHTA and FQGNSA. After removal of 5 bases from V and 4 bases from J, the junction contained 8 bases not matched to a gene. The DNA for the CDR3 is TGTGCCAGCAGCGGAAAACAGGGGGCAGCCTATGGCTACACCTTC. Residues: CASSGKQGAAYGYTF.

This clone was seen more than once but under ten times. The chain recombines TRBV11-2 with TRBJ2-3; no reliable D call. The germline V gene has CDR1 SGHAT and CDR2 FQNNGV. This CDR3 contains 15 residues. With 3 bases removed from V and 2 bases from J, the gap between germline ends came to 12 bases. CDR3 amino acids: CASSFRTSSTDTQYF. CDR3 nucleotides: TGTGCCAGCAGCTTTCGGACCTCTTCCACAGATACGCAGTATTTT.

The rearrangement links TRBV27 to TRBJ2-3; tentative D call: TRBD2 (6 bases). There are 13 residues in the CDR3. V shed 7 bases and J shed 6 bases, with 14 bases lying between them. Germline loops: CDR1 MNHEY, CDR2 SMNVEV (reference sequence). In DNA, the CDR3 is TGTGCCAGCACCCGGGAGCCTGGGGATACGCAGTATTTT. Its protein is CASTREPGDTQYF.

V gene TRBV7-9 combines with J gene TRBJ2-2, with unresolved D. The germline CDR1 and CDR2 sequences are SEHNR and FQNEAQ (reference sequence). V lost 1 base, J lost 4 bases, and 7 bases lay in between. This CDR3 comprises 14 residues. CDR3 protein: CASSLGWGTGELFF. DNA of the CDR3: TGTGCCAGCAGCTTAGGATGGGGCACCGGGGAGCTGTTTTTT.

This clone was counted between two and nine times. The V call is TRBV9, the J call TRBJ1-1; the D is unclear. In germline, CDR1 is SGDLS, CDR2 YYNGEE. The CDR3 spans 15 residues. Trimming removed 2 bases at V and 1 base at J, with 12 bases between. This CDR3 reads CASSVMGYGNTEAFF. The CDR3 DNA is TGTGCCAGCAGCGTGATGGGGTATGGGAACACTGAAGCTTTCTTT.

The CDR3 protein is CASSLRAGAGETQYF. The CDR3 DNA sequence: TGTGCCAGCAGCTTGCGAGCGGGGGCGGGAGAGACCCAGTACTTC. V gene TRBV7-2 combines with J gene TRBJ2-5; 8 bases agree with TRBD2. Trimming took 3 bases from V and 4 from J; bases not matched to a gene: 7. The CDR3 loop spans 15 amino acids. Germline V gene data show CDR1 as SGHTA and CDR2 as FQGNSA.

The CDR3 DNA follows: TGTGCCATCAGCAATAGTTTGAATGAGCAGTTCTTC. The encoded protein is CAISNSLNEQFF. V usage is TRBV10-3 and J usage is TRBJ2-1, with D uncertain. Looked up from germline, CDR1 is ENHRY and CDR2 is SYGVKD. V lost 6 bases and J lost 7, with 10 bases in between. The CDR3 consists of 12 residues.

In DNA form, the CDR3 reads TGCGCCAGCAGCCATGGGACAATCTATGGCTACACCTTC. Residues: CASSHGTIYGYTF. The chain combines TRBV4-1 with TRBJ1-2; D perhaps matches TRBD1 (6 bases). In germline, CDR1 is MGHRA, CDR2 YSYEKL. The CDR3 runs to 13 residues. The V and J ends lost 3 bases and 4 bases respectively, with 9 bases between them.

The genes are TRBV7-6 and TRBJ2-3; 10 nucleotides align to TRBD1. Germline V gene lookup returns CDR1 SGHVS and CDR2 FNYEAQ. This CDR3 has 15 residues. The V gene end was trimmed by 4 bases and the J gene end by 5 bases; junction bases not matched to a gene: 6. CDR3 sequence (DNA): TGTGCCAGCAGCTCACGACAGGGGGCACGAGATACGCAGTATTTT. This gives the protein CASSSRQGARDTQYF.

The chain's CDR3 is CASSESVICRSYEQYF. In DNA form, the CDR3 reads TGTGCCAGCAGTGAATCAGTTATTTGTAGGTCTTACGAGCAGTACTTC. The rearrangement uses TRBV25-1 and TRBJ2-7; D gene ambiguous. V was shortened by 1 base and J by 4 bases, with 17 bases between the two germline ends. The CDR3 spans 16 residues. Germline CDR1 MGHDK, CDR2 SYGVNS.

This clone was detected a few times. V and J are TRBV11-2 and TRBJ1-1; D gene uncertain. Trimming removed 3 bases at V and 0 bases at J, with 5 bases between. Germline loops: CDR1 SGHAT, CDR2 FQNNGV. The CDR3 is 13 amino acids. The chain's CDR3 is CASSLGLNTEAFF. DNA of the CDR3: TGTGCCAGCAGCTTGGGCCTGAACACTGAAGCTTTCTTT.

V usage is TRBV28 and J usage is TRBJ2-7; D gene uncertain. The CDR3 is 15 amino acids. CDR1 MDHEN and CDR2 SYDVKM come from the germline V gene. Trimming pared 1 base from V and 0 bases from J, leaving 10 bases between. The CDR3 bases are TGTGCCAGCAGTTTATCCCCCGGTTACTCCTACGAGCAGTACTTC. Amino acid sequence: CASSLSPGYSYEQYF.

The chain carries TRBV6-4 and TRBJ2-3; D unresolved. The V and J ends lost 3 bases and 1 base respectively, with 5 bases between them. The CDR3 extends over 13 amino acids. Germline V CDR1 and CDR2: MRHNA, SNTAGT. The CDR3 coding sequence is TGTGCCAGCAGTGAATACGGCACAGATACGCAGTATTTT. Protein product: CASSEYGTDTQYF.

The chain joins TRBV6-5 to TRBJ2-5; unclear D gene. CDR1 is MNHEY, CDR2 SVGAGI, per germline. V lost 6 bases and J 4 bases, leaving 15 bases between the germline ends. This CDR3 spans 14 amino acids. The DNA of the CDR3 is TGTGCCAGCAGCCAGGTCTGGGCCTCAGAGACCCAGTACTTC. It specifies CASSQVWASETQYF.

This clone came up once. J is TRBJ2-3 and V is TRBV10-3; TRBD2 matches 14 bases. With 2 bases clipped from V and 1 base from J, the junction kept 2 bases outside the gene matches. The CDR3 is 17 residues long. Germline V CDR1 and CDR2: ENHRY, SYGVKD. The CDR3 nucleotides are TGTGCCATCAGTGAGAGACTAGCGGGAGGGGGCACAGATACGCAGTATTTT. It specifies CAISERLAGGGTDTQYF.

The V call is TRBV9, the J call TRBJ2-5; D might be TRBD1 or TRBD2, each matching 5 bases. Matching the DNA end better, TRBJ2-7 makes the J call doubtful. Germline V CDR1 and CDR2: SGDLS, YYNGEE. The CDR3 loop spans 17 amino acids. The CDR3 nucleotides read TGTGCCAGCAGCGTAGGGGACGGGTGGGTGAGCTCCTACGAGCAGTACTTC. The encoded protein is CASSVGDGWVSSYEQYF.

J is TRBJ1-1 and V is TRBV19, with TRBD1 matching over 10 bases. CDR1 and CDR2 (germline): LNHDA, SQIVND (reference sequence). With V trimmed by 3 bases and J by 2 bases, 0 bases remained unmatched. The CDR3 covers 14 residues. The CDR3 region has the DNA TGTGCCAGTAGTATGACAGGGGGCAACACTGAAGCTTTCTTT. Protein product: CASSMTGGNTEAFF.

This clone was recorded only once. The V call is TRBV2, the J call TRBJ2-7; 8 nucleotides match TRBD2. CDR1 and CDR2 from the germline V gene are SNHLY and FYNNEI. This CDR3 has 15 amino acids. The ends lost 3 bases at V and 2 bases at J; junction bases unmatched: 6. CDR3 amino acids: CASSDGGANPYEQYF. CDR3 nucleotide sequence: TGTGCCAGCAGTGACGGGGGGGCCAACCCCTACGAGCAGTACTTC. The entire variable domain, with the rest obtained from reference TRBV2 and TRBJ2-7, is as follows: EPEVTQTPSHQVTQMGQEVILRCVPISNHLYFYWYRQILGQKVEFLVSFYNNEISEKSEIFDDQFSVERPDGSNFTLKIRSTKLEDSAMYFCASSDGGANPYEQYFGPGTRLTVT.

V usage is TRBV2 and J usage is TRBJ1-5; a possible D gene is TRBD1 (5 bases). CDR3 length: 13 residues. Trimming left V 8 bases short and J 2 bases short, with 10 bases between. Germline CDR1 and CDR2: SNHLY and FYNNEI. The DNA of the CDR3 is TGTGCCAGCGGGGGGTCGGGCAATCAGCCCCAGCATTTT. Encoded protein: CASGGSGNQPQHF.

V gene TRBV6-5 combines with J gene TRBJ2-7, with D maybe TRBD1 (6 bases). CDR3 length: 14 amino acids. Germline V gene data show CDR1 as MNHEY and CDR2 as SVGAGI. Trimming removed 6 bases at V and 5 bases at J, with 17 bases between. CDR3 in amino acids: CASRSGVGVDEQYF. The DNA for the CDR3 is TGTGCCAGCAGGTCAGGGGTCGGAGTTGACGAGCAGTACTTC.

The chain carries TRBV18 and TRBJ2-1; D tentatively reads TRBD1 or TRBD2 (5 bases each). V lost 4 bases and J 0 bases, leaving 10 bases between the germline ends. Germline V gene sequence: CDR1 KGHSH, CDR2 LQKENI. This CDR3 has 15 residues. The CDR3 DNA reads as TGTGCCAGCTCACTAGCAGGGAGCTCCTACAATGAGCAGTTCTTC. Protein: CASSLAGSSYNEQFF.

The chain employs TRBV10-3 and TRBJ1-1; 8 bases align to TRBD1. Unmatched junction bases numbered 4, after V lost 4 bases and J lost 3 bases. CDR1 is ENHRY, CDR2 SYGVKD, per germline. CDR3 size: 14 residues. This chain's CDR3 is CAISVQGADTEAFF. CDR3 in DNA: TGTGCCATCAGTGTTCAGGGGGCAGACACTGAAGCTTTCTTT.

The chain uses TRBV19 and TRBJ1-3; a possible D gene is TRBD1 (6 bases). The CDR3 sequence is 13 residues long. Trimming stripped 7 bases from V and 0 bases from J, with 7 bases between. The germline gives CDR1 LNHDA, CDR2 SQIVND (reference sequence). In DNA, the CDR3 is TGTGCCAGTAAGGGGGACTCTGGAAACACCATATATTTT. It translates to CASKGDSGNTIYF.

This chain links TRBV10-1 with TRBJ2-6; tentatively, D is TRBD1 (5 bases). The CDR3 contains 24 residues. In germline, CDR1 is WNHNN, CDR2 SYGVQD (reference sequence). Trimming removed 0 bases from V and 0 bases from J, with 30 bases in between. DNA for the CDR3: TGCGCCAGCAGTGAGTCCACGAGAGAGCACCAACAGGTTTCCAATGGCTCTGGGGCCAACGTCCTGACTTTC. As protein: CASSESTREHQQVSNGSGANVLTF.

This clone has only a few counts. This chain uses TRBV28 with TRBJ2-7, with TRBD1 matching over 12 bases. The CDR3 extends over 13 amino acids. After removal of 3 bases from V and 8 bases from J, the junction contained 2 bases not matched to a gene. The germline gives CDR1 MDHEN, CDR2 SYDVKM. The CDR3 bases are TGTGCCAGCAGTTTGGGACAGGGGGCCCAGCAGTACTTC. Amino acids: CASSLGQGAQQYF.

With regard to this clone: One end of the junction is discordant with germline, which a read error may explain. This chain uses TRBV6-6 with TRBJ2-7; D not resolved. The CDR3 runs 13 residues. Germline V gives CDR1 MNHNY, CDR2 SVGAGI (reference sequence). CDR3 residues: CATSESLDDEQYF. The CDR3 DNA is TGTGCCACCAGTGAGTCCCTGGACGACGAGCAGTACTTC.

This clone was recorded only once. The rearrangement uses TRBV25-1 and TRBJ1-2; D is unclear. The length of the CDR3 is 12 residues. The V gene lost 7 bases and the J gene lost 0 bases, with 6 bases spanning the gap. The germline gives CDR1 MGHDK, CDR2 SYGVNS. The CDR3 nucleotides are TGTGCCAGCACCGGACCTAACTATGGCTACACCTTC. This encodes CASTGPNYGYTF.

This chain uses TRBV30 with TRBJ2-1, with D possibly TRBD2 on 6 matching bases. The germline V gene has CDR1 GTSNPN and CDR2 SVGIG (reference sequence). Trimming shortened V by 1 base and J by 5 bases, and 12 bases separated the two germline ends. The CDR3 totals 14 residues. The CDR3: CAWSAEGLHNEQFF. The CDR3 DNA sequence: TGTGCCTGGAGTGCGGAGGGGCTCCACAATGAGCAGTTCTTC.

The chain carries TRBV5-5 and TRBJ1-2; tentative D call: TRBD1 (5 bases). V lost 3 bases and J 4 bases, leaving 10 bases between the germline ends. The CDR3 covers 13 residues. Germline CDR1 is SGHKS and CDR2 is YYEKEE (reference sequence). The DNA for the CDR3 is TGTGCCAGCAGCTCCCCCGACAGCTATGGCTACACCTTC. This gives the protein CASSSPDSYGYTF.

This rearrangement joins TRBV2 to TRBJ1-5; 8 nucleotides match TRBD1. The CDR3 has 14 amino acids. Germline lookup yields CDR1 SNHLY and CDR2 FYNNEI. Trimming took 8 bases from V and 2 from J; bases not matched to a gene: 5. In nucleotides, the CDR3 is TGTGCCAGCCACCCGACAGGGGGCAATCAGCCCCAGCATTTT. Its translation is CASHPTGGNQPQHF. Based on the CDR3 plus reference TRBV2 and TRBJ1-5, the full variable domain is EPEVTQTPSHQVTQMGQEVILRCVPISNHLYFYWYRQILGQKVEFLVSFYNNEISEKSEIFDDQFSVERPDGSNFTLKIRSTKLEDSAMYFCASHPTGGNQPQHFGDGTRLSIL.

The V call is TRBV5-6, the J call TRBJ2-4, with D unresolved. With 8 bases removed from V and 12 bases from J, the gap between germline ends came to 12 bases. Germline lookup yields CDR1 SGHDT and CDR2 YYEEEE. The CDR3 runs to 10 residues. Here the CDR3 DNA reads TGTGCCAGTGGACGCCACACTCAGTACTTC. It yields the protein CASGRHTQYF. The full variable domain, in which reference TRBV5-6 and TRBJ2-4 provide the parts outside the CDR3, is DAGVTQSPTHLIKTRGQQVTLRCSPKSGHDTVSWYQQALGQGPQFIFQYYEEEERQRGNFPDRFSGHQFPNYSSELNVNALLLGDSALYLCASGRHTQYFGAGTRLSVL.

The chain is built from TRBV7-9 and TRBJ1-2; D ambiguous. This CDR3 contains 13 residues. Germline CDR1 is SEHNR and CDR2 is FQNEAQ (reference sequence). With 5 bases removed from V and 4 bases from J, the gap between germline ends came to 11 bases. DNA for the CDR3: TGTGCCAGCAGCACTAACAGCGTCTATGGCTACACCTTC. Protein sequence: CASSTNSVYGYTF.